This T cell receptor beta chain is from a study of graft-versus-host responses after intestinal transplantation. Study details: Recipients received multivisceral, liver-intestinal, or isolated intestinal transplants. Every one of the recipients received anti-thymocyte globulin induction and afterwards took tacrolimus and steroids for around 3 years. Study-wide results and limits: GvH clonotypes were identified within recipient marrow, with a subset emerging first in ileum or blood.

Germline values: CDR1 MDHEN, CDR2 SYDVKM. V was pared by 6 bases and J by 5 bases, with 14 bases between. This CDR3 has 14 amino acids. To note about this clone: What it binds is unknown.

Generated by immunoSEQ multiplex PCR, the TCRdb table keeps only in-frame clones and is missing some. The repertoire holds approximately 80,000 clones, with 85% to 90% as singletons. The sample in question was unstimulated CD4+ T cells sorted from spleen or lymph node cells, obtained before intestinal transplant. The chain carries TRBV28 and TRBJ2-1; D uncertain. The TCR was taken from a human donor who received an intestinal transplant. This CDR3 reads CASSYRSRHNEQFF. For the CDR3, the DNA is TGTGCCAGCAGCTATCGCTCCCGCCACAATGAGCAGTTCTTC.